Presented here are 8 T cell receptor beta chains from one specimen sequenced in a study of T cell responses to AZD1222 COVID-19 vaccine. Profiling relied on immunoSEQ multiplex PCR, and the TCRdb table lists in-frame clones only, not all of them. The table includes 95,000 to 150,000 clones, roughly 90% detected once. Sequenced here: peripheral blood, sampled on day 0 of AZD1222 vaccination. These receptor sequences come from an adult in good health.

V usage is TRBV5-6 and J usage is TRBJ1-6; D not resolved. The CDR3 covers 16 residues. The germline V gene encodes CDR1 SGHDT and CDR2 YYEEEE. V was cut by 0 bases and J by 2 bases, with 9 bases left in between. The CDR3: CASSLDPRTYNSPLHF. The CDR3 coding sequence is TGTGCCAGCAGCTTGGACCCTCGTACCTATAATTCACCCCTCCACTTT.

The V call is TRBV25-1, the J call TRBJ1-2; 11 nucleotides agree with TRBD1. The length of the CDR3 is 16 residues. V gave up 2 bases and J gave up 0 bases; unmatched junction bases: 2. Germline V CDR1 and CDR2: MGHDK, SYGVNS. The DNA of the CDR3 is TGTGCCAGCAGTGAAATGGGACAGGGGGCTAACTATGGCTACACCTTC. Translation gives CASSEMGQGANYGYTF.

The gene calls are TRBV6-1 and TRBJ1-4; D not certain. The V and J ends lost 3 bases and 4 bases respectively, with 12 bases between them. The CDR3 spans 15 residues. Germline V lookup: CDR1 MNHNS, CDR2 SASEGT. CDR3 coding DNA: TGTGCCAGCAGTGACCCGACCGATGTTAATGAAAAACTGTTTTTT. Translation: CASSDPTDVNEKLFF.

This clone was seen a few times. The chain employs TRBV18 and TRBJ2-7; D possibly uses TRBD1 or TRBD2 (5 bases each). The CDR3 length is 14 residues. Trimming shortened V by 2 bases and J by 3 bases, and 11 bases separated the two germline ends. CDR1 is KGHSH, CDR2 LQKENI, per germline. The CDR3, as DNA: TGTGCCAGCTCACCATACCCAGGGAGCTACGAGCAGTACTTC. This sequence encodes CASSPYPGSYEQYF.

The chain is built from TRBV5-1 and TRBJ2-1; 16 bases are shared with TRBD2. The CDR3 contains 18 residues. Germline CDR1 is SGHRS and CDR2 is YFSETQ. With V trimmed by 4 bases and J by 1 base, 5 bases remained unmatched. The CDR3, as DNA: TGCGCCAGCAGCGGGATGGGACTAGCGGGGGGGTCCTACAATGAGCAGTTCTTC. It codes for CASSGMGLAGGSYNEQFF.

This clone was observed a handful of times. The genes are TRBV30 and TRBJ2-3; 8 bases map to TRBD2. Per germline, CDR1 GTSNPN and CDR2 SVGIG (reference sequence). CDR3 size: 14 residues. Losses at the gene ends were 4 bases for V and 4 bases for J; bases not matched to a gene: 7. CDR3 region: CAWISGVKPDTQYF. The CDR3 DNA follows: TGTGCCTGGATTAGCGGGGTAAAGCCAGATACGCAGTATTTT.

The CDR3 here is CASSLFSSGHNEQFF. For the CDR3, the DNA is TGTGCCAGCAGTCTTTTCTCGAGCGGCCACAATGAGCAGTTCTTC. The V call is TRBV28, the J call TRBJ2-1, with D perhaps matching TRBD2 (5 bases). Germline loops: CDR1 MDHEN, CDR2 SYDVKM. Deletions cut 5 bases from V and 5 bases from J, with 16 bases between. The CDR3 covers 15 residues.

The CDR3: CASSSTMGGREKLFF. The CDR3 DNA is TGTGCCAGCAGTTCCACCATGGGGGGGAGGGAAAAACTGTTTTTT. The V call is TRBV6-5, the J call TRBJ1-4; D may be TRBD1 (5 bases). Germline assignment: CDR1 MNHEY and CDR2 SVGAGI. The CDR3 runs to 15 residues. V shed 4 bases and J shed 8 bases, with 17 bases lying between them.